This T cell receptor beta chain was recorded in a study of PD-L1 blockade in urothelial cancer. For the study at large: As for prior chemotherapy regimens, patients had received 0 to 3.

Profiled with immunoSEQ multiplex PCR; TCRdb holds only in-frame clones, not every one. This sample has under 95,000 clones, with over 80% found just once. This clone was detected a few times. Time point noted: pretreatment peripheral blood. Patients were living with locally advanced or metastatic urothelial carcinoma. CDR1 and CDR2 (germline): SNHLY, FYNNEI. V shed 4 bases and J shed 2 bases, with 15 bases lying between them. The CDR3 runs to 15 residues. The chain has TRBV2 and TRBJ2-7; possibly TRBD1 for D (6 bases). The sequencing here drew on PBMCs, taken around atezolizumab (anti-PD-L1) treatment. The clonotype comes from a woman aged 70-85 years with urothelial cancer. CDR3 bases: TGTGCCAGCAGTGCCTACAGGGCGACCCCCTACGAGCAGTACTTC. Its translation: CASSAYRATPYEQYF. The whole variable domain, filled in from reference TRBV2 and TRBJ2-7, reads EPEVTQTPSHQVTQMGQEVILRCVPISNHLYFYWYRQILGQKVEFLVSFYNNEISEKSEIFDDQFSVERPDGSNFTLKIRSTKLEDSAMYFCASSAYRATPYEQYFGPGTRLTVT.